This TCR beta chain originates from a study of T cell repertoires in cytomegalovirus infection. Study-wide background: Evidence of both CMV infection and a matching HLA type came from public TCR beta signatures. Study-wide findings and caveats: Identification of carriers of CMV plus the relevant HLA was achieved through cumulative public TCR beta family frequency. Within the response measured ex vivo, HLA-C-restricted CMV-specific TCR beta clonotypes were dominant.

To note about this clonotype: The antigen remains undetermined.

TCRdb ran MiXCR on the reads and lists one entry per CDR3 protein. The sample yields about 460,000 distinct CDR3 sequences, 11% seen once. Germline values: CDR1 MGHDK, CDR2 SYGVNS. Trimming shortened V by 5 bases and J by 5 bases, and 21 bases separated the two germline ends. The CDR3 has 16 residues. This chain links TRBV25-1 with TRBJ2-5, with D unclear. The origin of this receptor is a human donor in good health (CMV status not recorded). Some clones in this sample may be carry-over from other donors' samples. The sequencing sample was made of PBMCs. In DNA, the CDR3 is TGTGCCAGCAGTCCTCACTTCCCGGGTAGTGTGGAGACCCAGTACTTC. It yields the protein CASSPHFPGSVETQYF.